One and the same sample provided the 5 T cell receptor beta chains below, sequenced in a study of T cell repertoires in cytomegalovirus infection. TCRdb reprocessed the reads with MiXCR, giving one entry per CDR3 protein. The sample holds approximately 470,000 distinct CDR3 sequences, under 55% seen once. These receptors have no identified antigens. The specimen was cultured PBMCs, collected from culture after CMV antigen stimulation. These receptors all come from a human donor in good health (CMV status not recorded). Some clones in this sample may be carry-over from other donors' samples.

A few counts support this clonotype. V is TRBV6-2 or TRBV6-3 and J is TRBJ2-7; 8 nucleotides match TRBD1. Germline V CDR1 and CDR2: MNHEY, SVGEGT. The length of the CDR3 is 16 residues. V lost 0 bases, J lost 2 bases, and 6 bases stayed unmatched. This CDR3 is CASSYSIWTGTYEQYF. CDR3 in DNA: TGTGCCAGCAGTTACTCGATTTGGACAGGGACCTACGAGCAGTACTTC.

This clonotype turned up a few times. This rearrangement joins TRBV11-2 to TRBJ1-4; D might be TRBD1 (6 bases). Per germline, CDR1 SGHAT and CDR2 FQNNGV. The CDR3 runs 16 residues. V shed 3 bases and J shed 2 bases, with 13 bases lying between them. The DNA for the CDR3 is TGTGCCAGCAGCTTGCGGGGGGCTGGGACTAATGAAAAACTGTTTTTT. Translated, it gives CASSLRGAGTNEKLFF.

The rearrangement joins TRBV12-3 or TRBV12-4 to TRBJ2-2, with TRBD2 as a possible D gene (5 bases). The CDR3 is made up of 15 amino acids. Trimming shortened V by 2 bases and J by 1 base, and 8 bases separated the two germline ends. The CDR3 sequence: CASSLTGLNTGELFF. The CDR3 nucleotides are TGTGCCAGCAGTTTAACCGGACTGAACACCGGGGAGCTGTTTTTT.

This clonotype showed up just a few times. This sequence joins TRBV6-1 and TRBJ2-4, with D unresolved. CDR1 MNHNS and CDR2 SASEGT come from the germline V gene. The CDR3 length is 14 residues. V lost 2 bases and J 0 bases, leaving 5 bases between the germline ends. The CDR3 nucleotides are TGTGCCAGCAGTGAACCCCTAGCCAAAAACATTCAGTACTTC. Translating gives CASSEPLAKNIQYF.

This clonotype showed up just a few times. The chain links TRBV11-2 to TRBJ2-1; D is perhaps TRBD2 (6 bases). From germline, CDR1 is SGHAT and CDR2 FQNNGV. The CDR3 has 15 residues. Trimming removed 4 bases at V and 2 bases at J, with 12 bases between. The CDR3 DNA reads as TGTGCCAGCAGCTCGGGAGCCGGAGCCTACAATGAGCAGTTCTTC. Translation gives CASSSGAGAYNEQFF.